A selection of T cell receptor beta chains follows, all from one sample in a study of T-cell memory formation after mild COVID-19. A single record per CDR3 protein comes from TCRdb applying MiXCR to the 5' RACE reads. The profile shows roughly 250,000 distinct CDR3 sequences, about a sixth of them singletons. Sequenced material: PBMCs or a T cell subset sorted from them (not recorded which). The receptors originated from a man younger than 35 who had mild COVID-19 (a few samples of this study predate the infection). Cell type and time point are not known. The CDR3 runs from the conserved cysteine through the conserved F or W. The D gene is left open where the match is weak. Where a row states a size, it is once, few, many or the class of an expanded clone; other rows omit it.

j_gene	abundance	v_gene	d_gene	CDR3aa	CDR3nt
TRBJ2-6	few	TRBV20-1	TRBD1	CSARDLAGGSGANVLTF	TGCAGTGCTAGAGATCTTGCAGGGGGCTCTGGGGCCAACGTCCTGACTTTC
TRBJ1-1	few	TRBV4-1	TRBD1	CASSQDGRGRLTEAFF	TGCGCCAGCAGCCAAGATGGAAGGGGGCGGTTGACTGAAGCTTTCTTT
TRBJ1-1	-	TRBV11-2	-	CASSLGGLTEAFF	TGTGCCAGCAGCTTAGGGGGTTTGACTGAAGCTTTCTTT
TRBJ1-5	many	TRBV4-1	-	CASSQDARLVEKPQHF	TGCGCCAGCAGCCAAGATGCCAGGTTAGTGGAAAAGCCCCAGCATTTT
TRBJ1-2	-	TRBV7-9	-	CASSLGSRGYGYGYTF	TGTGCCAGCAGCTTAGGGTCCCGGGGCTACGGGTATGGCTACACCTTC
TRBJ1-6	-	TRBV7-3	TRBD1	CARGTGYSPLHF	TGTGCCAGGGGGACAGGGTACTCACCCCTCCACTTT
TRBJ2-6	few	TRBV11-2	-	CASSLNRGTGANVLTF	TGTGCCAGCAGCTTAAACCGGGGGACTGGGGCCAACGTCCTGACTTTC
TRBJ2-5	-	TRBV19	-	CASSIGGDGETQYF	TGTGCCAGTAGTATAGGTGGCGACGGAGAGACCCAGTACTTC
TRBJ2-7	few	TRBV30	-	CAWSVGAGPPYEQYF	TGTGCCTGGAGTGTTGGGGCAGGGCCCCCCTACGAGCAGTACTTC
TRBJ2-1	few	TRBV5-1	TRBD2	CASSLFGQPGGATYNEQFF	TGCGCCAGCAGCTTGTTCGGTCAGCCCGGGGGGGCGACCTACAATGAGCAGTTCTTC
TRBJ2-2	few	TRBV5-1	TRBD2	CASSLRAGVTGELFF	TGCGCCAGCAGCTTGAGAGCGGGGGTCACCGGGGAGCTGTTTTTT
TRBJ2-3	-	TRBV24-1	TRBD2	CATSEERAGATDTQYF	TGTGCCACCAGTGAAGAACGAGCGGGGGCCACAGATACGCAGTATTTT
TRBJ1-1	many	TRBV2	-	CASSSQGNTEAFF	TGTGCCAGCAGTTCTCAGGGAAACACTGAAGCTTTCTTT
TRBJ1-1	few	TRBV18	-	CASSPGSSRTEAFF	TGTGCCAGCTCACCTGGGTCCTCTCGGACTGAAGCTTTCTTT
TRBJ2-6	-	TRBV7-3	TRBD2	CASSSAGGNSGANVLTF	TGTGCCAGCAGCTCGGCCGGGGGGAACTCTGGGGCCAACGTCCTGACTTTC
TRBJ1-1	few	TRBV6-5	TRBD1	CASSYPVTGGERAEAFF	TGTGCCAGCAGTTACCCTGTGACAGGGGGGGAGAGGGCTGAAGCTTTCTTT
TRBJ2-3	few	TRBV7-2	-	CASSASASTDTQYF	TGTGCCAGCAGCGCTTCGGCTAGCACAGATACGCAGTATTTT
TRBJ1-2	-	TRBV6-5	-	CASSQGFSSGYTF	TGTGCCAGCAGTCAAGGGTTTTCCTCTGGCTACACCTTC
TRBJ1-1	-	TRBV6-2/TRBV6-3	-	CASREGSTEAFF	TGTGCCAGCAGGGAAGGATCCACTGAAGCTTTCTTT
TRBJ1-5	many	TRBV29-1	-	CSVGAGNQPQHF	TGCAGCGTTGGGGCAGGGAATCAGCCCCAGCATTTT
TRBJ1-1	-	TRBV12-3/TRBV12-4	TRBD1	CASRAGGGQSEAFF	TGTGCCAGCAGAGCCGGGGGGGGACAGTCTGAAGCTTTCTTT
TRBJ1-1	-	TRBV7-3	TRBD1	CASSIGTGREAFF	TGTGCCAGCAGCATCGGGACAGGTCGGGAAGCTTTCTTT
TRBJ2-1	-	TRBV5-1	TRBD2	CASSFSGAYNEQFF	TGCGCCAGCAGCTTTAGCGGGGCCTACAATGAGCAGTTCTTC
TRBJ2-3	many	TRBV7-3	TRBD2	CASSLRLASTDTQYF	TGTGCCAGCAGCCTGCGACTAGCAAGCACAGATACGCAGTATTTT
TRBJ1-2	few	TRBV6-5	TRBD1	CASSYSWSKGTVYGYTF	TGTGCCAGCAGTTACTCGTGGTCGAAAGGGACAGTCTATGGCTACACCTTC
TRBJ2-7	-	TRBV10-3	-	CAIGPGGQLVGEQYF	TGTGCCATCGGCCCCGGGGGACAGCTCGTAGGCGAGCAGTACTTC
TRBJ2-2	-	TRBV20-1	-	CSAGPAGPPLNTGELFF	TGCAGTGCTGGACCTGCGGGGCCTCCTTTGAACACCGGGGAGCTGTTTTTT
TRBJ1-1	few	TRBV10-3	-	CAIRWTEEENEAFF	TGTGCCATCAGGTGGACAGAGGAGGAAAATGAAGCTTTCTTT
TRBJ1-5	few	TRBV7-8	TRBD1	CATGRQGGQPQHF	TGTGCCACTGGACGACAGGGTGGGCAGCCCCAGCATTTT
TRBJ1-2	few	TRBV7-2	TRBD1	CASSAGTGAVRLGGYTF	TGTGCCAGCAGCGCAGGGACAGGGGCTGTTCGCCTGGGCGGCTACACCTTC
TRBJ2-1	many	TRBV7-2	-	CASSTDRVPGHEQFF	TGTGCCAGCAGCACCGACCGGGTCCCAGGCCATGAGCAGTTCTTC
TRBJ2-6	-	TRBV10-3	-	CAISESPQPSSGANVLTF	TGTGCCATCAGTGAGTCGCCACAACCGAGCTCTGGGGCCAACGTCCTGACTTTC
TRBJ1-1	-	TRBV5-1	-	CASSPGPQAGENTEAFF	TGCGCCAGCAGCCCCGGCCCCCAGGCAGGAGAAAACACTGAAGCTTTCTTT
TRBJ2-1	few	TRBV2	TRBD1	CASSENIAGQGGNEQFF	TGTGCCAGCAGTGAAAATATTGCGGGACAGGGTGGCAATGAGCAGTTCTTC
TRBJ1-4	-	TRBV4-1	TRBD1	CASSQGQGHEKLFF	TGCGCCAGCAGCCAAGGACAGGGCCATGAAAAACTGTTTTTT
TRBJ2-4	-	TRBV5-6	TRBD1	CASSQRSGTGDIQYF	TGTGCCAGCAGCCAACGGTCCGGGACAGGGGACATTCAGTACTTC
TRBJ1-2	-	TRBV5-6	-	CASSRPGGDYGYTF	TGTGCCAGCAGCCGTCCCGGGGGAGACTATGGCTACACCTTC
TRBJ2-3	few	TRBV20-1	-	CSASSFQKGLRTDTQYF	TGCAGTGCTAGTTCTTTCCAGAAGGGGCTCCGCACAGATACGCAGTATTTT
TRBJ2-7	-	TRBV7-2	TRBD2	CASSRSEQRGDSYEQYF	TGTGCCAGCAGCCGTTCAGAACAGCGGGGGGATTCCTACGAGCAGTACTTC
TRBJ1-2	-	TRBV4-2	-	CARSQDQGGYTF	TGTGCCAGAAGCCAAGATCAGGGCGGCTACACCTTC
TRBJ2-6	-	TRBV29-1	-	CSVVPVDLPGANVLTF	TGCAGCGTTGTTCCAGTGGACCTTCCTGGGGCCAACGTCCTGACTTTC
TRBJ1-5	many	TRBV12-3/TRBV12-4	TRBD1	CASSQTGRNQPQHF	TGTGCCAGCAGTCAGACAGGGCGGAATCAGCCCCAGCATTTT
TRBJ2-5	-	TRBV10-3	-	CAIGGEETQYF	TGTGCCATCGGGGGTGAAGAGACCCAGTACTTC
TRBJ1-6	-	TRBV5-1	-	CASSLGRVNSPLHF	TGCGCCAGCAGCCTCGGCAGGGTTAATTCACCCCTCCACTTT
TRBJ2-3	few	TRBV9	-	CASSETSSADTQYF	TGTGCCAGCAGCGAAACTAGCAGCGCAGATACGCAGTATTTT
TRBJ2-5	few	TRBV4-3	-	CASSQHSRGALYQETQYF	TGCGCCAGCAGCCAACATTCCCGGGGGGCCCTCTACCAAGAGACCCAGTACTTC
TRBJ2-3	many	TRBV4-2	-	CASSPTGQGVSTDTQYF	TGTGCCAGCAGCCCAACGGGGCAGGGAGTTTCGACAGATACGCAGTATTTT
TRBJ2-3	few	TRBV10-3	TRBD2	CAISGGASGGSTDTQYF	TGTGCCATCAGTGGAGGAGCTAGCGGGGGGAGCACAGATACGCAGTATTTT
TRBJ2-5	few	TRBV2	TRBD1	CASRGQGPYF	TGTGCCAGCAGGGGACAGGGACCGTACTTC
TRBJ1-1	-	TRBV7-9	-	CASSPGGVEAFF	TGTGCCAGCAGCCCCGGGGGGGTAGAAGCTTTCTTT
TRBJ2-7	few	TRBV12-3/TRBV12-4	-	CASSLAHTSYEQYF	TGTGCCAGCAGTTTAGCGCACACCTCCTACGAGCAGTACTTC
TRBJ2-2	-	TRBV7-2	-	CASSRDPANTGELFF	TGTGCCAGCAGCCGGGACCCAGCGAACACCGGGGAGCTGTTTTTT
TRBJ2-1	few	TRBV9	TRBD2	CASSVVGGGYNEQFF	TGTGCCAGCAGCGTAGTCGGCGGGGGGTACAATGAGCAGTTCTTC
TRBJ2-5	many	TRBV21-1	-	CASSKGKGPRDRYQETQYF	TGTGCCAGCAGCAAAGGAAAAGGGCCCCGGGACAGGTACCAAGAGACCCAGTACTTC
TRBJ1-4	-	TRBV6-5	-	CASSYSGRRKEKLFF	TGTGCCAGCAGTTACTCTGGCCGAAGGAAGGAAAAACTGTTTTTT
TRBJ2-2	few	TRBV20-1	-	CSARDGLANTGELFF	TGCAGTGCTAGAGATGGTCTAGCGAACACCGGGGAGCTGTTTTTT
TRBJ2-3	few	TRBV12-3/TRBV12-4	TRBD2	CASSFLAGGQTDTQYF	TGTGCCAGCAGTTTTCTAGCGGGGGGGCAAACAGATACGCAGTATTTT
TRBJ1-5	few	TRBV2	TRBD1	CASSEQGQYSNQPQHF	TGTGCCAGCAGTGAACAGGGACAGTATAGCAATCAGCCCCAGCATTTT
TRBJ1-6	-	TRBV6-5	-	CASSYLGLNSPLHF	TGTGCCAGCAGTTACCTAGGGCTCAATTCACCCCTCCACTTT